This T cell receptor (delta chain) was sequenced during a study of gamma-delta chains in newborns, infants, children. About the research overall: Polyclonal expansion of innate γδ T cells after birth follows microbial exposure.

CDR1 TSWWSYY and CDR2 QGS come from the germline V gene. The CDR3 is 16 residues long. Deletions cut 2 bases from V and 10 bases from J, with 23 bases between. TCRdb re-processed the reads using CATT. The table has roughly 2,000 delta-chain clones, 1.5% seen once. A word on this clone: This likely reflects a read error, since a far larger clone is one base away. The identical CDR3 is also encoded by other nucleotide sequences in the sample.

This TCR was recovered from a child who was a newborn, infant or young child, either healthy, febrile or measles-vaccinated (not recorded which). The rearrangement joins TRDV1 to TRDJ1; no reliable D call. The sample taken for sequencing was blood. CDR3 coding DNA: TGTGCTCTTGGGGAATTTCCCCTCTCAGGCAGAACTAGACTCATCTTT. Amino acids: CALGEFPLSGRTRLIF.